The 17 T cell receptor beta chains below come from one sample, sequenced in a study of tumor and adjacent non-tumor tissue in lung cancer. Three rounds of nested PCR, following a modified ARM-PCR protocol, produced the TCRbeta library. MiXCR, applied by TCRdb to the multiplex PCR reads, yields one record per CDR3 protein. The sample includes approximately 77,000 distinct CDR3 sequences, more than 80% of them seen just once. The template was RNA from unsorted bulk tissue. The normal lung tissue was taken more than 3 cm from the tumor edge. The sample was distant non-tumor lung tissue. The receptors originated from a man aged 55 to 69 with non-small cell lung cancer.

The DNA of the CDR3 is TGTGCCAGCAGCGTGGCGGGGGCTACAGATACGCAGTATTTT. Its protein product is CASSVAGATDTQYF. This chain joins TRBV9 and TRBJ2-3; perhaps TRBD2 as D (7 bases). In germline, CDR1 is SGDLS, CDR2 YYNGEE. Trimming cost V 2 bases and J 3 bases, with 10 bases left between them. The CDR3 covers 14 residues.

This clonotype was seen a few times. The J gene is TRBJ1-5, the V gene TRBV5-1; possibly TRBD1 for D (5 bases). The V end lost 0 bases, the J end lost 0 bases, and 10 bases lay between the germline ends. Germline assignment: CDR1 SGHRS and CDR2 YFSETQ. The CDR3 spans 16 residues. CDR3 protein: CASSLAVRVSNQPQHF. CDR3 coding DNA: TGCGCCAGCAGCTTGGCCGTCAGGGTTAGCAATCAGCCCCAGCATTTT.

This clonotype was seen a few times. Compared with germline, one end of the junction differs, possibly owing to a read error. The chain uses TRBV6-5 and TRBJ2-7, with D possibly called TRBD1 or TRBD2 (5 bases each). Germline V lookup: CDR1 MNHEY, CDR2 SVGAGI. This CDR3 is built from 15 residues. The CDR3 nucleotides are TGTACCAGCGGCAATGGGGGAGTCACTCGCTACGAGCAATATTTC. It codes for CTSGNGGVTRYEQYF.

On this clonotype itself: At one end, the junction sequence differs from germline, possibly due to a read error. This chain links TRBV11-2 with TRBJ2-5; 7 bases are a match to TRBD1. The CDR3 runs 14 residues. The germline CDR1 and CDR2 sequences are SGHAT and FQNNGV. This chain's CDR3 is CTSSSGQVLEIQYF. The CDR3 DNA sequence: TGTACCAGCAGCTCCGGACAGGTTCTGGAGATCCAGTATTTC.

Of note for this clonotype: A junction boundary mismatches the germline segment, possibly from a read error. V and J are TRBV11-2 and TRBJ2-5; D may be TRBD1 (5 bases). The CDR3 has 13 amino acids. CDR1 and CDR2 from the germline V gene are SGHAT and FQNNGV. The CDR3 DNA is TGTGCCAGCGGCTCTACAGGTAAAGAGACCCCGTACTTC. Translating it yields CASGSTGKETPYF.

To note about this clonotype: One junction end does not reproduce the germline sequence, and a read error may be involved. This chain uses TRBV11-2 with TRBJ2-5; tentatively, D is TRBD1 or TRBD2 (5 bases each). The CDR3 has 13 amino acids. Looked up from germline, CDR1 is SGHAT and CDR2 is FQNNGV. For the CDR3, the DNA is TGTACCAGCAACTCTAGAGGGGAAGGGACCCAGTACTTC. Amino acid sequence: CTSNSRGEGTQYF.

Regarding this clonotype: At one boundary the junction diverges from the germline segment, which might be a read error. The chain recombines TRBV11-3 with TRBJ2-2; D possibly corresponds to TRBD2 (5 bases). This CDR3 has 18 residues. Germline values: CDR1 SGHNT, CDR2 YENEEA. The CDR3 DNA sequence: TGTGCCAGCAGCTCCCGGGGAGTGAGAGGATACAGAACCGGGGAGCGGTTTTTT. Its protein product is CASSSRGVRGYRTGERFF.

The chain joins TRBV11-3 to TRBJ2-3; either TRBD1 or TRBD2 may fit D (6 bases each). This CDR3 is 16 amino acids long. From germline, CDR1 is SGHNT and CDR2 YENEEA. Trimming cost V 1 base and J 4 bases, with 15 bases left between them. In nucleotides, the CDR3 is TGTGCCAGCAGCTTAGTCGCCCGGGGGCGGGCAGATACGCAGTATTTT. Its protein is CASSLVARGRADTQYF.

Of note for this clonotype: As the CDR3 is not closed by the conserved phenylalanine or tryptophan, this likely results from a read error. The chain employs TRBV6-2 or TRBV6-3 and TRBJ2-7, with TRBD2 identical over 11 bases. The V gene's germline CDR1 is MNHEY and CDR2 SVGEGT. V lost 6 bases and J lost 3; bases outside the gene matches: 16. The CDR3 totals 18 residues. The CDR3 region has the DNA TGTGCCAGCAGCCAGAGGCCGGGACTAGCGGCTCCCTGCTACGAGCAGTACTTA. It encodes CASSQRPGLAAPCYEQYL.

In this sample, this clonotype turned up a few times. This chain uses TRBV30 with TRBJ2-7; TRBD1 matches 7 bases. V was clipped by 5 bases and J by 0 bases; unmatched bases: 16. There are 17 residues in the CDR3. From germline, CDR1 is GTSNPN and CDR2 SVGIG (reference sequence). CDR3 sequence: CAWEPGQLLTLSYEQYF. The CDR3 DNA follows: TGTGCCTGGGAACCGGGACAGCTTCTAACCCTCTCCTACGAGCAGTACTTC.

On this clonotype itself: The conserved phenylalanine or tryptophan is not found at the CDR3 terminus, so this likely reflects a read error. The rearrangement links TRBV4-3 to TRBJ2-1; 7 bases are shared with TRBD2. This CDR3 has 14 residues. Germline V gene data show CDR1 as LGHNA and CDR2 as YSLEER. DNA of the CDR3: TGCGCCAGCAACCAAGAGGGACTATATGATGAGCAGTTCTTG. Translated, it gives CASNQEGLYDEQFL.

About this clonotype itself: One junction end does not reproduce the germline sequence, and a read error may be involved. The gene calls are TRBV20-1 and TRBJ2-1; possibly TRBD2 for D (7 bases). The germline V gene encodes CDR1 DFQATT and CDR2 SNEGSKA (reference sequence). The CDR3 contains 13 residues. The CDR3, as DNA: TGCAGCCCTAGGGGCGCGGGGGCCAATGAGCATTTCTTC. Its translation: CSPRGAGANEHFF.

The CDR3 region is CASSRDVGETQYF. The CDR3, as DNA: TGTGCCAGCAGCCGCGATGTCGGGGAGACCCAGTACTTC. The rearrangement links TRBV28 to TRBJ2-5, with D uncertain. The V gene lost 6 bases and the J gene lost 5 bases, with 13 bases spanning the gap. The CDR3 consists of 13 residues. Looked up from germline, CDR1 is MDHEN and CDR2 is SYDVKM.

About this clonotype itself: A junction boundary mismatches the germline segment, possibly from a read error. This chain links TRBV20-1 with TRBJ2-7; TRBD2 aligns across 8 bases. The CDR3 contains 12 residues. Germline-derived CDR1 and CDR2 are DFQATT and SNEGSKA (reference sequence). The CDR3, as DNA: TGCGGTACAGGTCTCGAGCGGGGGCCGCAGCACTTC. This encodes CGTGLERGPQHF.

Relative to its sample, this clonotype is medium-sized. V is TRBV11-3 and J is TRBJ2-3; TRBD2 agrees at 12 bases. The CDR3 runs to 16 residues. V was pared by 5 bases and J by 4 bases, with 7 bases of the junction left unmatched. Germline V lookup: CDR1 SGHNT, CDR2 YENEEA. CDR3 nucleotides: TGTGCCAGCAGCACCCGACTAGCGGGAGTTTCAGATACGCAGTATTTT. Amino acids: CASSTRLAGVSDTQYF.

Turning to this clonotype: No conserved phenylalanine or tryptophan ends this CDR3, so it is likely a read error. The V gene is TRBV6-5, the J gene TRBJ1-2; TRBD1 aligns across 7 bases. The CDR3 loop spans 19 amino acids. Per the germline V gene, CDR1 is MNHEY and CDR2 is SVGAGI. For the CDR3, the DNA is TGTGCCAGCAGTCACTCGTACCGCTTTCCGGGACAGAGTCCCTATGGTTACACCTAC. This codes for CASSHSYRFPGQSPYGYTY.

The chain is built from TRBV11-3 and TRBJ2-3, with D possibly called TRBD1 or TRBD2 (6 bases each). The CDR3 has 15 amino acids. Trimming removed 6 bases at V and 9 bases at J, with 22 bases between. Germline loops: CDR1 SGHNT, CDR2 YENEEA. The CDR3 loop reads CASSFVRGAKETQYF. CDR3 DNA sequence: TGTGCCAGCAGTTTCGTGAGGGGGGCGAAGGAAACGCAGTATTTT.